The 26 T cell receptor beta chains reported below all come from one sample, sequenced in a study of technical replicates of blood from a few donors. Repertoires were generated with immunoSEQ multiplex PCR, while TCRdb's copy carries only in-frame clones and drops some. The sample includes around 93,000 clones, 85% to 95% of them seen just once. What was sequenced was T cells isolated from PBMCs. These receptors all stem from a human donor in good health.

The CDR3 loop reads CASSLRQNTEAFF. The CDR3 nucleotides are TGCGCCAGCAGCTTAAGACAGAACACTGAAGCTTTCTTT. The chain couples TRBV5-1 to TRBJ1-1; unclear D gene. V lost 2 bases and J lost 1, with 6 bases in between. From germline, CDR1 is SGHRS and CDR2 YFSETQ. The CDR3 consists of 13 residues.

V and J are TRBV27 and TRBJ2-3; weak D call: TRBD2 (9 bases). Trimming shortened V by 5 bases and J by 4 bases, and 19 bases separated the two germline ends. Germline loops: CDR1 MNHEY, CDR2 SMNVEV (reference sequence). This CDR3 has 16 amino acids. CDR3 protein: CASSTPSGTGADTQYF. CDR3 bases: TGTGCCAGCAGTACTCCTAGCGGGACAGGAGCAGATACGCAGTATTTT.

The rearrangement joins TRBV10-3 to TRBJ2-1; D is undetermined. The CDR3 totals 15 residues. CDR1 is ENHRY, CDR2 SYGVKD, per germline. V dropped 6 bases and J dropped 0 bases, with 12 bases sitting between them. The CDR3: CAISMSSPSYNEQFF. The CDR3 DNA sequence: TGTGCCATCAGCATGAGTAGTCCCTCCTACAATGAGCAGTTCTTC.

The J gene is TRBJ1-4, the V gene TRBV10-3, with 7 nucleotides matching TRBD1. The trim removed 10 bases at V and 4 bases at J, leaving 9 bases unmatched. Germline assignment: CDR1 ENHRY and CDR2 SYGVKD. The CDR3 runs to 14 residues. This CDR3 is CATSQGQLNEKLFF. CDR3 DNA: TGTGCCACGTCCCAGGGACAGCTTAATGAAAAACTGTTTTTT.

Notes on this clone: The same CDR3 can be traced to other DNA sequences in this sample. The chain recombines TRBV19 with TRBJ2-3, with D unclear. The CDR3 runs 12 residues. CDR1 LNHDA and CDR2 SQIVND come from the germline V gene (reference sequence). V lost 6 bases, J lost 0 bases, and 4 bases lay in between. This CDR3 reads CASSPSTDTQYF. CDR3 nucleotide sequence: TGTGCCAGTAGCCCAAGCACAGATACGCAGTATTTT.

The chain uses TRBV10-3 and TRBJ2-1, with D possibly matching TRBD2 (5 bases). The CDR3 totals 16 residues. The V gene lost 0 bases and the J gene lost 2 bases, with 11 bases spanning the gap. Germline loops: CDR1 ENHRY, CDR2 SYGVKD. In nucleotides, the CDR3 is TGTGCCATCAGTGAGTCGGTAGCGCGCCCCTACAATGAGCAGTTCTTC. Its protein product is CAISESVARPYNEQFF.

This clone was detected once. The genes are TRBV19 and TRBJ2-1; TRBD2 aligns across 9 bases. CDR1 is LNHDA and CDR2 is SQIVND in the germline V gene (reference sequence). V shed 7 bases, J shed 7 bases, and the junction held 8 bases outside the gene matches. This CDR3 has 14 residues. CDR3 coding DNA: TGTGCCAGTACGGAGCGGGAGGCCAAAAATGAGCAGTTCTTC. Amino acid sequence: CASTEREAKNEQFF.

The gene calls are TRBV27 and TRBJ2-1; 10 bases match TRBD2. The CDR3 length is 15 residues. Germline assignment: CDR1 MNHEY and CDR2 SMNVEV (reference sequence). V lost 2 bases and J lost 6; bases outside the gene matches: 4. Written as DNA, the CDR3 is TGTGCCAGCAGTTTAGTTCTAGCGGGAGCCAATGAGCAGTTCTTC. It is translated as CASSLVLAGANEQFF.

Comment on this clone: At one boundary the junction diverges from the germline segment, which might be a read error. The chain combines TRBV19 with TRBJ2-1; D may be TRBD1 (5 bases). Germline-derived CDR1 and CDR2 are LNHDA and SQIVND (reference sequence). CDR3 length: 15 amino acids. The CDR3 bases are TGTGCGAGTAGTATGATGCAGGGCCCCTACAATGAGCAGTTCTTC. It translates to CASSMMQGPYNEQFF.

V and J are TRBV25-1 and TRBJ2-7, with TRBD2 identical over 16 bases. Germline CDR1 and CDR2: MGHDK and SYGVNS. The CDR3 runs 17 residues. With 3 bases clipped from V and 7 bases from J, the junction kept 9 bases outside the gene matches. The CDR3 nucleotides read TGTGCCAGCAGTGATCCGGGACTAGCGGGAGGGCTAAGAGAGCAGTACTTC. This translates into CASSDPGLAGGLREQYF.

The gene calls are TRBV11-2 and TRBJ1-1, with 8 bases identical to TRBD1. V lost 6 bases and J lost 5; bases outside the gene matches: 8. Germline V CDR1 and CDR2: SGHAT, FQNNGV. CDR3 length: 14 residues. The CDR3 region is CASSGQGLGTEAFF. CDR3 in DNA: TGTGCCAGCAGTGGACAGGGCCTAGGGACTGAAGCTTTCTTT.

The chain employs TRBV5-6 and TRBJ2-7; 8 positions agree with TRBD2. Losses at the gene ends were 3 bases for V and 6 bases for J; bases not matched to a gene: 8. The germline gives CDR1 SGHDT, CDR2 YYEEEE. The CDR3 extends over 14 amino acids. CDR3 in amino acids: CASSWTSSRGEQYF. CDR3 coding DNA: TGTGCCAGCAGCTGGACTAGCAGCCGAGGCGAGCAGTACTTC.

This clone was detected once. J is TRBJ2-7 and V is TRBV28; D is perhaps TRBD1 (5 bases). The germline V and J ends were trimmed by 5 bases and 3 bases, with 14 bases remaining between them. This CDR3 contains 14 residues. Germline assignment: CDR1 MDHEN and CDR2 SYDVKM. As DNA, the CDR3 is TGTGCCAGCAGTCTTGGGGCAGGGTACTACGAGCAGTACTTC. Translated: CASSLGAGYYEQYF.

The rearrangement joins TRBV29-1 to TRBJ2-1; weak D call: TRBD2 (5 bases). Per the germline V gene, CDR1 is SQVTM and CDR2 is ANQGSEA. The CDR3 consists of 15 residues. V lost 2 bases and J lost 0, with 11 bases in between. The CDR3 loop is CSVEPDTSSYNEQFF. In nucleotides, the CDR3 is TGCAGCGTTGAACCGGATACTAGCTCCTACAATGAGCAGTTCTTC.

This rearrangement joins TRBV14 to TRBJ2-1; TRBD2 agrees at 7 bases. CDR3 size: 15 residues. Germline CDR1 and CDR2: SGHDN and FVKESK. V lost 3 bases to trimming and J lost 8 bases; unmatched junction nucleotides: 10. CDR3 sequence (DNA): TGTGCCAGCAGCCACCTGGCGGGAGTGGGCGATGAGCAGTTCTTC. Its protein product is CASSHLAGVGDEQFF.

The rearrangement uses TRBV7-8 and TRBJ2-2; tentative D call: TRBD1 (5 bases). V gave up 2 bases and J gave up 1 base, with 8 bases separating them. The CDR3 loop spans 15 amino acids. CDR1 SGHVS and CDR2 FQNEAQ come from the germline V gene. The chain's CDR3 is CASSLWGKNTGELFF. The CDR3 region has the DNA TGTGCCAGCAGCTTATGGGGCAAGAACACCGGGGAGCTGTTTTTT.

The chain has TRBV28 and TRBJ2-1, with TRBD1 matching over 8 bases. CDR3 length equals 17 residues. Per germline, CDR1 MDHEN and CDR2 SYDVKM. The V segment lost 6 bases and the J segment 3 bases; nucleotides outside the gene matches: 13. CDR3 nucleotide sequence: TGTGCCAGCAGCGGGGGACCGGGACAGGCCTTCTACAATGAGCAGTTCTTC. Translating gives CASSGGPGQAFYNEQFF.

The chain links TRBV6-5 to TRBJ2-1; a possible D gene is TRBD2 (6 bases). This CDR3 comprises 12 residues. The V and J ends lost 6 bases and 8 bases respectively, with 11 bases between them. Germline V lookup: CDR1 MNHEY, CDR2 SVGAGI. The DNA for the CDR3 is TGTGCCAGCAGCTATTCGGGGGATGAGCAGTTCTTC. This codes for CASSYSGDEQFF.

The rearrangement joins TRBV9 to TRBJ1-2; D might be TRBD1 (5 bases). The germline V gene has CDR1 SGDLS and CDR2 YYNGEE. CDR3 length equals 15 residues. V lost 0 bases and J 4 bases, leaving 13 bases between the germline ends. CDR3 nucleotide sequence: TGTGCCAGCAGCGTAGACAAAGGGGCCATCTATGGCTACACCTTC. As protein: CASSVDKGAIYGYTF.

The chain is built from TRBV6-1 and TRBJ2-1, with D possibly matching TRBD1 (5 bases). The V gene's germline CDR1 is MNHNS and CDR2 SASEGT. V lost 10 bases, J lost 0 bases, and 13 bases lay in between. The CDR3 extends over 14 amino acids. CDR3 sequence: CATNRQSSYNEQFF. In DNA form, the CDR3 reads TGTGCCACCAATAGACAGAGCTCCTACAATGAGCAGTTCTTC.

CDR3 amino acids: CASSVRDFLSYEQYF. The CDR3 DNA follows: TGTGCCAGCAGCGTCCGGGACTTCCTCTCCTACGAGCAGTACTTC. The rearrangement joins TRBV5-6 to TRBJ2-7, with D possibly TRBD2 on 6 matching bases. Trimming pared 4 bases from V and 0 bases from J, leaving 14 bases between. CDR1 is SGHDT and CDR2 is YYEEEE in the germline V gene. This CDR3 is 15 amino acids long. Together with reference TRBV5-6 and TRBJ2-7, the CDR3 gives the full variable domain: DAGVTQSPTHLIKTRGQQVTLRCSPKSGHDTVSWYQQALGQGPQFIFQYYEEEERQRGNFPDRFSGHQFPNYSSELNVNALLLGDSALYLCASSVRDFLSYEQYFGPGTRLTVT.

The chain joins TRBV19 to TRBJ2-1; D may be TRBD2 (6 bases). CDR3 length: 17 amino acids. CDR1 is LNHDA and CDR2 is SQIVND in the germline V gene (reference sequence). Trimming cost V 7 bases and J 4 bases, with 23 bases left between them. The DNA of the CDR3 is TGTGCCAGTAATGGGGTAGCGGAGCGTGCCCCTTACAATGAGCAGTTCTTC. This translates into CASNGVAERAPYNEQFF.

The chain links TRBV2 to TRBJ1-1; D remains ambiguous. V lost 5 bases to trimming and J lost 4 bases, with 14 bases between them. Germline lookup yields CDR1 SNHLY and CDR2 FYNNEI. CDR3 size: 14 residues. The CDR3 DNA reads as TGTGCCAGCAGTTCGCCCTCATCGGGCACTGAAGCTTTCTTT. It translates to CASSSPSSGTEAFF.

In its sample, this clone was seen once. This chain uses TRBV9 with TRBJ1-2; D possibly corresponds to TRBD1 (6 bases). V was cut by 0 bases and J by 4 bases, with 16 bases left in between. This CDR3 has 16 amino acids. CDR1 and CDR2 (germline): SGDLS, YYNGEE. The CDR3 loop is CASSVEGQPRGYGYTF. DNA of the CDR3: TGTGCCAGCAGCGTAGAGGGCCAGCCCAGGGGCTATGGCTACACCTTC.

This sequence joins TRBV9 and TRBJ2-2, with D perhaps matching TRBD1 (6 bases). Per the germline V gene, CDR1 is SGDLS and CDR2 is YYNGEE. Trimming left V 0 bases short and J 6 bases short, with 12 bases between. The CDR3 spans 15 residues. The CDR3 sequence: CASSVGRDMSGELFF. The DNA for the CDR3 is TGTGCCAGCAGCGTAGGCCGGGACATGTCCGGGGAGCTGTTTTTT.

The chain combines TRBV2 with TRBJ1-1, with 10 bases aligning to TRBD1. The CDR3 is 14 amino acids. Germline trimming cut 6 bases from V and 4 bases from J; bases unmatched to any gene: 5. Germline values: CDR1 SNHLY, CDR2 FYNNEI. CDR3 region: CASSGTGESTEAFF. In DNA form, the CDR3 reads TGTGCCAGCAGCGGGACAGGGGAGAGCACTGAAGCTTTCTTT.